Sequencing of this T cell receptor (beta chain) was carried out in a study of T cell repertoires in cytomegalovirus infection. Looking at the study overall: A matching HLA type, together with CMV infection, was signaled by public TCR beta signatures.

Details on this clonotype: As yet, its antigen is unknown.

Findings and caveats of the study: Summed public TCR beta family frequency identified CMV carriers bearing the relevant HLA.

V lost 1 base to trimming and J lost 5 bases, with 8 bases between them. CDR3 size: 13 residues. Germline lookup yields CDR1 SGHAT and CDR2 FQDESV (reference sequence). TCRdb re-derived calls from the reads in MiXCR, one entry per CDR3 protein. The sample consists of roughly 760,000 distinct CDR3 sequences, approximately 40% of them appearing once. This TCR came from a human donor in good health (CMV status not recorded). Some clones in this sample may be carry-over from other donors' samples. V is TRBV11-1 and J is TRBJ1-1, with no clear D. Input material: PBMCs. The CDR3 region is CASSLVFSTEAFF. The CDR3 DNA reads TGTGCCAGCAGCTTAGTTTTTTCGACTGAAGCTTTCTTT.